A single sample is the source of the 18 T cell receptor beta chains below, sequenced in a study of control samples from healthy donors and cancer patients (dated by TCRdb to the early 2020s). Library creation used the immunoSEQ multiplex PCR assay. In TCRdb, the immuneACCESS table is reduced to in-frame sequences with V and J assigned. These tables do not hold every clone; where another copy was compared, an unresolved V gene accounts for under half, and the others remain unexplained. For this sample the table gives about 160,000 clones, of which 90% to 95% were detected only once. The ten largest account for 4.1% of the sample. What was sequenced was blood. The receptor set was obtained from a woman aged 60-70 years in good health.

The chain uses TRBV3-1 (or the pseudogene TRBV3-2) and TRBJ1-6; possible D gene TRBD1, 6 bases. CDR3 length equals 13 residues. V was clipped by 3 bases and J by 8 bases, with 8 bases between them. Germline V gene lookup returns CDR1 LGHDT and CDR2 YNNKEL (reference sequence). CDR3 sequence reads: CASSHSGDSPLHF. CDR3 DNA: TGTGCCAGCAGCCACTCAGGGGATTCACCCCTCCACTTT.

This clone was recorded once. This rearrangement joins TRBV4-3 to TRBJ2-3; D is uncertain. This CDR3 has 16 residues. V was cut by 5 bases and J by 0 bases, with 15 bases left in between. From germline, CDR1 is LGHNA and CDR2 YSLEER. CDR3 nucleotides: TGCGCCAGCAGCACCACCGGCACGACTAGCACAGATACGCAGTATTTT. Amino acid sequence: CASSTTGTTSTDTQYF.

The CDR3 DNA reads as TGTGCCAGTAGTAGCGACAGGGCGACTGAAGCTTTCTTT. Translating it yields CASSSDRATEAFF. The genes are TRBV19 and TRBJ1-1, with 7 bases lining up with TRBD1. CDR3 length: 13 amino acids. The V gene end was trimmed by 4 bases and the J gene end by 5 bases; junction bases not matched to a gene: 4. Germline V gene data show CDR1 as LNHDA and CDR2 as SQIVND (reference sequence).

The chain links TRBV7-9 to TRBJ1-4; D is perhaps TRBD1 (6 bases). The CDR3 contains 14 residues. CDR1 is SEHNR and CDR2 is FQNEAQ in the germline V gene (reference sequence). Trimming left V 10 bases short and J 5 bases short, with 17 bases between. CDR3 amino acids: CATLLDSSNEKLFF. As DNA, the CDR3 is TGTGCCACGCTCTTGGACAGTTCGAATGAAAAACTGTTTTTT.

This chain uses TRBV11-2 with TRBJ2-1, with TRBD2 matching over 9 bases. The length of the CDR3 is 17 residues. The V gene end was trimmed by 5 bases and the J gene end by 3 bases; junction bases not matched to a gene: 11. CDR1 and CDR2 (germline): SGHAT, FQNNGV. The CDR3 DNA reads TGTGCCAGCAGCACGAGGCTGGCGGGGGGGATCTACAATGAGCAGTTCTTC. Its translation: CASSTRLAGGIYNEQFF.

In the case of this clone: Other DNA sequences in this sample translate to the same CDR3. This chain joins TRBV7-9 and TRBJ1-1; 7 bases map to TRBD1. Germline V gene lookup returns CDR1 SEHNR and CDR2 FQNEAQ (reference sequence). CDR3 length equals 12 residues. V shed 5 bases, J shed 8 bases, and the junction held 5 bases outside the gene matches. The CDR3 reads CASSRQGPEAFF. The CDR3 bases are TGTGCCAGCAGCCGACAGGGTCCCGAAGCTTTCTTT.

The genes are TRBV5-6 and TRBJ1-6; weak D call: TRBD1 (6 bases). Germline V gene lookup returns CDR1 SGHDT and CDR2 YYEEEE. The CDR3 sequence is 19 residues long. Trimming removed 2 bases at V and 0 bases at J, with 18 bases between. Here the CDR3 reads CASSFPWDTQSSYNSPLHF. In DNA form, the CDR3 reads TGTGCCAGCAGCTTCCCCTGGGACACCCAGAGCTCCTATAATTCACCCCTCCACTTT.

This clone was counted once. The V call is TRBV15, the J call TRBJ1-4, with 9 bases identical to TRBD1. Germline V CDR1 and CDR2: LNHNV, YYDKDF (reference sequence). This CDR3 region has 13 residues. The ends lost 8 bases at V and 6 bases at J; junction bases unmatched: 4. The CDR3 here is CATARDRDEKLFF. The CDR3 DNA reads TGTGCCACCGCTAGGGACAGGGATGAAAAACTGTTTTTT.

This clone was counted a single time. This chain uses TRBV10-3 with TRBJ2-2; unclear D gene. This CDR3 contains 12 residues. Germline V gene data show CDR1 as ENHRY and CDR2 as SYGVKD. Trimming removed 4 bases at V and 6 bases at J, with 6 bases between. This CDR3 is CAISAEAGELFF. The CDR3 bases are TGTGCCATCAGTGCCGAGGCCGGGGAGCTGTTTTTT.

The V and J genes are TRBV7-9 and TRBJ1-1; no firm D call. CDR1 is SEHNR, CDR2 FQNEAQ, per germline (reference sequence). This CDR3 is 12 amino acids long. Trimming removed 5 bases at V and 5 bases at J, with 9 bases between. The CDR3 coding sequence is TGTGCCAGCAGCAATGCGGGGACTGAAGCTTTCTTT. Its protein product is CASSNAGTEAFF.

The rearrangement joins TRBV19 to TRBJ2-7; 8 bases line up with TRBD1. Unmatched junction bases numbered 6, after V lost 6 bases and J lost 2 bases. This CDR3 comprises 14 residues. Germline assignment: CDR1 LNHDA and CDR2 SQIVND (reference sequence). The CDR3 reads CASSHDRGAYEQYF. CDR3 DNA sequence: TGTGCCAGTAGCCATGACAGGGGAGCCTACGAGCAGTACTTC.

The chain employs TRBV19 and TRBJ1-1; tentatively, D is TRBD1 (6 bases). The CDR3 is 16 amino acids. V dropped 5 bases and J dropped 1 base, with 17 bases sitting between them. The germline CDR1 and CDR2 sequences are LNHDA and SQIVND (reference sequence). The CDR3 DNA reads TGTGCCAGTAGTGGTTCGGGGGGCTCGGGGAACACTGAAGCTTTCTTT. Its translation: CASSGSGGSGNTEAFF.

The V gene is TRBV7-9, the J gene TRBJ1-4; 7 bases align to TRBD1. This CDR3 has 15 amino acids. Germline trimming cut 7 bases from V and 3 bases from J; bases unmatched to any gene: 8. Germline CDR1 and CDR2: SEHNR and FQNEAQ (reference sequence). CDR3 amino acids: CASKTQGSANEKLFF. The DNA for the CDR3 is TGTGCCAGCAAGACACAGGGGTCGGCTAATGAAAAACTGTTTTTT.

The CDR3 sequence is CASSLRAYEQYF. CDR3 coding DNA: TGTGCCAGCAGCTTGAGGGCCTACGAGCAGTACTTC. The chain combines TRBV5-8 with TRBJ2-7; D unresolved. CDR1 SGHTS and CDR2 YDEGEE come from the germline V gene. This CDR3 has 12 residues. The ends were cut back, 1 base at V and 2 bases at J, with 4 bases in the middle.

The V call is TRBV6-5, the J call TRBJ1-1; tentative D call: TRBD1 (5 bases). This CDR3 has 13 amino acids. The ends were cut back, 8 bases at V and 1 base at J, with 11 bases in the middle. Germline assignment: CDR1 MNHEY and CDR2 SVGAGI. CDR3 nucleotide sequence: TGTGCCAGCGGGTGGGGCAGGAACACTGAAGCTTTCTTT. Protein sequence: CASGWGRNTEAFF.

This CDR3 reads CASSQVGAGKTQYF. The CDR3, as DNA: TGTGCCAGCAGCCAAGTCGGGGCAGGGAAGACCCAGTACTTC. This chain uses TRBV3-1 (or the pseudogene TRBV3-2) with TRBJ2-5; tentatively, D is TRBD1 or TRBD2 (5 bases each). CDR3 size: 14 residues. The V end was cut by 1 base, the J end by 6 bases, with 12 bases between. The germline V gene has CDR1 LGHDT and CDR2 YNNKEL (reference sequence).

J is TRBJ2-1 and V is TRBV5-1, with 7 nucleotides matching TRBD1. The CDR3 is made up of 15 amino acids. Germline V gene lookup returns CDR1 SGHRS and CDR2 YFSETQ. V shed 0 bases, J shed 6 bases, and the junction held 6 bases outside the gene matches. CDR3 nucleotides: TGCGCCAGCAGCTTGGTAGAGACAGGGATCAATGAGCAGTTCTTC. Protein product: CASSLVETGINEQFF.

In regard to this clone: Distinct nucleotide sequences in the sample also encode this CDR3. The chain links TRBV2 to TRBJ2-7, with D maybe TRBD2 (6 bases). This CDR3 has 14 amino acids. Per germline, CDR1 SNHLY and CDR2 FYNNEI. Trimming shortened V by 4 bases and J by 0 bases, and 10 bases separated the two germline ends. The CDR3 spells CASSVGGNSYEQYF. The DNA for the CDR3 is TGTGCCAGCAGTGTGGGGGGAAACTCCTACGAGCAGTACTTC.